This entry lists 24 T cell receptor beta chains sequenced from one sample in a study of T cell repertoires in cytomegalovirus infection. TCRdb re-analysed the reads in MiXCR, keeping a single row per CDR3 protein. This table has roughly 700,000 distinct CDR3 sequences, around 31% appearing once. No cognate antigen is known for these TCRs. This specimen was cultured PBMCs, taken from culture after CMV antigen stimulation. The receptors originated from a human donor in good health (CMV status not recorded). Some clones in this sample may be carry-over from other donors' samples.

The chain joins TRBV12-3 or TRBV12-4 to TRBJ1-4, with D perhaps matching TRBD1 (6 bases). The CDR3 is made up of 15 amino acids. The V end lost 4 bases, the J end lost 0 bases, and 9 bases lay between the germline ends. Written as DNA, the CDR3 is TGTGCCAGCAGTTCCTGGACAGCAACTAATGAAAAACTGTTTTTT. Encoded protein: CASSSWTATNEKLFF.

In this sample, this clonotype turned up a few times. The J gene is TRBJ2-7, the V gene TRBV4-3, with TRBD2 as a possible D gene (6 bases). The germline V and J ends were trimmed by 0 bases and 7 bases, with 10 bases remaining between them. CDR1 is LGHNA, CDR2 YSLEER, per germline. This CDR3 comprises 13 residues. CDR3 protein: CASSQDLAGEQYF. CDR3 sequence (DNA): TGCGCCAGCAGCCAAGATCTCGCGGGGGAGCAGTACTTC.

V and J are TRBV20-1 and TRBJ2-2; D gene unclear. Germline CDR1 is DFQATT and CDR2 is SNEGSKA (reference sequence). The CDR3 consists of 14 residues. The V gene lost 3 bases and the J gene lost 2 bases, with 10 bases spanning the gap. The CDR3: CSASRRLNTGELFF. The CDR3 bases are TGCAGTGCTAGTAGACGACTCAACACCGGGGAGCTGTTTTTT.

Here the CDR3 DNA reads TGTGCCAGCAGCCCGCTAGCGGGGGTCTTCACAGATACGCAGTATTTT. This translates into CASSPLAGVFTDTQYF. The V call is TRBV11-2, the J call TRBJ2-3; 10 bases match TRBD2. V shed 5 bases, J shed 2 bases, and the junction held 7 bases outside the gene matches. This CDR3 is built from 16 residues. CDR1 SGHAT and CDR2 FQNNGV come from the germline V gene.

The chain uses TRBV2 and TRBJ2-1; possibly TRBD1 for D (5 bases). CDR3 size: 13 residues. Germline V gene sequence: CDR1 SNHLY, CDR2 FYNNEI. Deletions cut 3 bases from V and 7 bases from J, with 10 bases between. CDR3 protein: CASSENRGNEQFF. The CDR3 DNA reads TGTGCCAGCAGTGAGAATAGGGGAAATGAGCAGTTCTTC.

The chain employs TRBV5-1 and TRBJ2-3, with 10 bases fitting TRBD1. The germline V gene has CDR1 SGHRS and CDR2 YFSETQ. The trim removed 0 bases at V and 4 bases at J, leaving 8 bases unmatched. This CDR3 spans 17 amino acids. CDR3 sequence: CASSLALGTGDPDTQYF. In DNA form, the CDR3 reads TGCGCCAGCAGCTTGGCCTTAGGGACAGGGGACCCAGATACGCAGTATTTT. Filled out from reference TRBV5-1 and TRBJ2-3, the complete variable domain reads KAGVTQTPRYLIKTRGQQVTLSCSPISGHRSVSWYQQTPGQGLQFLFEYFSETQRNKGNFPGRFSGRQFSNSRSEMNVSTLELGDSALYLCASSLALGTGDPDTQYFGPGTRLTVL.

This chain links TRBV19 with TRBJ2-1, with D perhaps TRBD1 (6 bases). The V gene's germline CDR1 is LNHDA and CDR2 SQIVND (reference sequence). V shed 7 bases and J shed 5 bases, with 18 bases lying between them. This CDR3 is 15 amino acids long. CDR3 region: CASTPLDRDNNEQFF. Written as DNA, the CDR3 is TGTGCCAGTACTCCTTTGGACAGAGATAACAATGAGCAGTTCTTC.

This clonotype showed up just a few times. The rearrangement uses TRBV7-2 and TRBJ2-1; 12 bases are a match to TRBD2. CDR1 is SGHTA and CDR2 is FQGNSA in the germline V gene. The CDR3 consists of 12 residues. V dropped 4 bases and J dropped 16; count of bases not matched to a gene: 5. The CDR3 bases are TGTGCCAGCAGCTCTGCTAGCGGGAGGGCCTTCTTC. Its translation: CASSSASGRAFF.

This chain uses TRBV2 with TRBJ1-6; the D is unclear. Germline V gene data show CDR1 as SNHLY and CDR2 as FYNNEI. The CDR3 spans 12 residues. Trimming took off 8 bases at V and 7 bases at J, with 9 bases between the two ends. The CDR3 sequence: CASRSQNSPLHF. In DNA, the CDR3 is TGTGCCAGCCGATCCCAGAATTCACCCCTCCACTTT.

This chain's CDR3 is CASSLEQGSSSTDTQYF. As DNA, the CDR3 is TGTGCCAGCAGCTTAGAGCAGGGAAGCTCTAGCACAGATACGCAGTATTTT. The V call is TRBV7-8, the J call TRBJ2-3; a possible D gene is TRBD1 (5 bases). CDR1 is SGHVS, CDR2 FQNEAQ, per germline. CDR3 size: 17 residues. Deletions cut 1 base from V and 0 bases from J, with 14 bases between.

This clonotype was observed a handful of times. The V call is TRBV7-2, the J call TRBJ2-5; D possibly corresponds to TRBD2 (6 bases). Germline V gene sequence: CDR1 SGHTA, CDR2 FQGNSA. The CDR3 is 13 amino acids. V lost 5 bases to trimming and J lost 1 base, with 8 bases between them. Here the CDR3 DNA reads TGTGCCAGCAGCCGGGGGATCCAAGAGACCCAGTACTTC. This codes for CASSRGIQETQYF.

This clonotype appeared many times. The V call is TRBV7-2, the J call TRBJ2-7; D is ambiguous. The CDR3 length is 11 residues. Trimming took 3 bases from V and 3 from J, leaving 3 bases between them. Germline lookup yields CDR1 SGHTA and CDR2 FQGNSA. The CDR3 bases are TGTGCCAGCAGCTTTGTCTACGAGCAGTACTTC. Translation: CASSFVYEQYF.

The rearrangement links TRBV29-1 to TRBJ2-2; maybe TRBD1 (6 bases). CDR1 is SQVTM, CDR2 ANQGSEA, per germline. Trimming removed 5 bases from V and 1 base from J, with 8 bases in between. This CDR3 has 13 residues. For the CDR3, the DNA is TGCAGCGTTATACAGGGGAACACCGGGGAGCTGTTTTTT. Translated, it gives CSVIQGNTGELFF.

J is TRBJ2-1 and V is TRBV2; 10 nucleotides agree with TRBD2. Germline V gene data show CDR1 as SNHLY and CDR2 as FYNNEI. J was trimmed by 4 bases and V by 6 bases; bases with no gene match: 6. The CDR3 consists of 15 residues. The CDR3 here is CASRRERGGYNEQFF. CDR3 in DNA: TGTGCCAGCAGGAGGGAGCGGGGGGGATACAATGAGCAGTTCTTC.

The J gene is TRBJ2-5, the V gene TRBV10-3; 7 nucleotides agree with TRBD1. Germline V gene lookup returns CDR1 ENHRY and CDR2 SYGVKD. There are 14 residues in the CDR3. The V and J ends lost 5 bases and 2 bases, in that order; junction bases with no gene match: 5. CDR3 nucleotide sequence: TGTGCCATCAGTCGGACAGGTCGGCAAGAGACCCAGTACTTC. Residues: CAISRTGRQETQYF.

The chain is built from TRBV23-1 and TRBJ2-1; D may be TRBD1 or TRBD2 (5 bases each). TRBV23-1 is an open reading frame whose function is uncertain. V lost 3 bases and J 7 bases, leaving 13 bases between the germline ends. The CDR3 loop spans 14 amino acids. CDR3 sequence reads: CASSQLGGGNEQFF. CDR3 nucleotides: TGCGCCAGCAGTCAGCTTGGGGGTGGGAATGAGCAGTTCTTC.

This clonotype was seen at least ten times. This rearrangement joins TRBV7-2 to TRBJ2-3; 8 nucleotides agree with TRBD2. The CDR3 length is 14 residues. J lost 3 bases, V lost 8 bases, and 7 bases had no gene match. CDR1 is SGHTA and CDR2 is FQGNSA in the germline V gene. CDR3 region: CASGLRGETDTQYF. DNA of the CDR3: TGTGCCAGCGGTTTGCGGGGGGAGACAGATACGCAGTATTTT.

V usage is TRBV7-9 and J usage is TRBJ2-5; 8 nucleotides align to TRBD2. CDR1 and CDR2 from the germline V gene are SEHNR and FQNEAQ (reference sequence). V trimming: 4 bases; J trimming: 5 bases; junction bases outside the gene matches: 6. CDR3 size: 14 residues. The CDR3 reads CASSYSGVGETQYF. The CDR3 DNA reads TGTGCCAGCAGCTATAGCGGGGTGGGCGAGACCCAGTACTTC.

CDR3 DNA: TGTGCCAGCAGCCGACAGGGGGGCGGCGAGCAGTACTTC. Its translation: CASSRQGGGEQYF. The chain carries TRBV7-6 and TRBJ2-7; 9 bases map to TRBD1. There are 13 residues in the CDR3. The ends lost 5 bases at V and 6 bases at J; junction bases unmatched: 5. CDR1 and CDR2 from the germline V gene are SGHVS and FNYEAQ.

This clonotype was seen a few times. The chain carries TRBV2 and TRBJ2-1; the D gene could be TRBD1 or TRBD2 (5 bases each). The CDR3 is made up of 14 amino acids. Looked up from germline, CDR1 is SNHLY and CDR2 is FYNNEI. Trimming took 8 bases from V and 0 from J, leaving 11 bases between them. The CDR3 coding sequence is TGTGCCAGCGGGGGTTCCTTCTCCTACAATGAGCAGTTCTTC. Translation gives CASGGSFSYNEQFF.

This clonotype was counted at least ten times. Here the CDR3 DNA reads TGCGCCAGCAGCCACGGACAGATGACTAATGAAAAACTGTTTTTT. The encoded protein is CASSHGQMTNEKLFF. The chain uses TRBV4-1 and TRBJ1-4; D possibly corresponds to TRBD1 (6 bases). Looked up from germline, CDR1 is MGHRA and CDR2 is YSYEKL. Trimming removed 3 bases at V and 2 bases at J, with 10 bases between. This CDR3 has 15 residues.

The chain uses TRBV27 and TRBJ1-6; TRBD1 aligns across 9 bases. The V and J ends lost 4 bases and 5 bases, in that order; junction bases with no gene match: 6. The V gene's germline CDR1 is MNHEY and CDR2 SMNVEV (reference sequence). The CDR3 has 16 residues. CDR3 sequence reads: CASSSQQGADNSPLHF. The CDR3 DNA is TGTGCCAGCAGTTCCCAACAGGGGGCAGATAATTCACCCCTCCACTTT.

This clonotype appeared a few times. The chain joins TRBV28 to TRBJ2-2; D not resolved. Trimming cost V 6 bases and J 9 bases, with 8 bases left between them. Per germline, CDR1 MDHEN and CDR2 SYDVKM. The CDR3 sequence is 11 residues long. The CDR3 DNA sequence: TGTGCCAGCAGCCATAACCGGGAGCTGTTTTTT. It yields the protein CASSHNRELFF.

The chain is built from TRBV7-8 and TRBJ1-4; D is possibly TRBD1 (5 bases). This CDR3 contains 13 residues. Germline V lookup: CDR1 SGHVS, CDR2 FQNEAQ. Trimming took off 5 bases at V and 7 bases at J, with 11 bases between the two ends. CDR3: CASSLSGLEKLFF. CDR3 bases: TGTGCCAGCAGCCTATCAGGGCTTGAAAAACTGTTTTTT.